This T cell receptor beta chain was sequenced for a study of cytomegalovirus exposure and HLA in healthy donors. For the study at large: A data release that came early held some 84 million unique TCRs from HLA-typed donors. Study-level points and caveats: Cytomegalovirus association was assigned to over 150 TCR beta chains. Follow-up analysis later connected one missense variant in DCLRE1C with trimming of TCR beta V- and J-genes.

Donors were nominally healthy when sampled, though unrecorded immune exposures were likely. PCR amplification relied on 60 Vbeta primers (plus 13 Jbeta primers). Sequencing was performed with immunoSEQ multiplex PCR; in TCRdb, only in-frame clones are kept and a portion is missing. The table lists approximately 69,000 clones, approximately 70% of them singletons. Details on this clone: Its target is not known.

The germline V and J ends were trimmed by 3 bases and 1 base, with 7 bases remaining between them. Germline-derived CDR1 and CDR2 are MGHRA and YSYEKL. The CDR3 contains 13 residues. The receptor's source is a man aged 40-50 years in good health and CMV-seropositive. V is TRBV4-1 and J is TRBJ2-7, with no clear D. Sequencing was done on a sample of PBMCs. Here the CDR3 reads CASSHPESYEQYF. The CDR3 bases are TGCGCCAGCAGCCACCCCGAGTCCTACGAGCAGTACTTC.